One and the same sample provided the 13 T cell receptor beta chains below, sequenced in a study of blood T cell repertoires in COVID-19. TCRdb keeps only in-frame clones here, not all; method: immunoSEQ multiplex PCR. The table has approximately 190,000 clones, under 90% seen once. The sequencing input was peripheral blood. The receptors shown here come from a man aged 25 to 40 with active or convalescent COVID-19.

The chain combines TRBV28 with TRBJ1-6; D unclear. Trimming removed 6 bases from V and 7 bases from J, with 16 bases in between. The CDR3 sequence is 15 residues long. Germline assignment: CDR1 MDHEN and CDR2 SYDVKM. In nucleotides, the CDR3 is TGTGCCAGCAGGTTCTGGGCAGGTGCGAATTCACCCCTCCACTTT. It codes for CASRFWAGANSPLHF.

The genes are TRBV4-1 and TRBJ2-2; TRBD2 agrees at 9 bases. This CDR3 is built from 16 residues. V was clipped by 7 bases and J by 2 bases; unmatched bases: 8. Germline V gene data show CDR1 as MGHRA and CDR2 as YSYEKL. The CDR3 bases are TGCGCCAGCACCGGATTTAGCGGGAGAAACACCGGGGAGCTGTTTTTT. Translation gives CASTGFSGRNTGELFF.

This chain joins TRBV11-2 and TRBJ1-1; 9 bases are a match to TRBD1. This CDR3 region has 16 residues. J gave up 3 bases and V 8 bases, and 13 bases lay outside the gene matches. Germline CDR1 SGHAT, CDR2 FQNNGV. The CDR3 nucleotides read TGTGCCAGCCGAGGGGGACAGGGACTACGAGACACTGAAGCTTTCTTT. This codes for CASRGGQGLRDTEAFF.

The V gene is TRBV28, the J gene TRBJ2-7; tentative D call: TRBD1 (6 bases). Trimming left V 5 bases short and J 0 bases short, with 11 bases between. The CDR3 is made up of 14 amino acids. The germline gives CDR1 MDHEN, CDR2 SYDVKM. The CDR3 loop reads CASSEPQGSYEQYF. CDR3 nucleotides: TGTGCCAGCAGTGAACCACAGGGCTCCTACGAGCAGTACTTC.

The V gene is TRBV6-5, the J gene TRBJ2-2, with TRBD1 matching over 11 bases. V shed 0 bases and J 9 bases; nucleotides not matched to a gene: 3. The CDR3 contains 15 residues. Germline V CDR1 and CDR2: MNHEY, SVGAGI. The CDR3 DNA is TGTGCCAGCAGTTACTCGGACAGGGGGCTCAGGGAGCTGTTTTTT. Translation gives CASSYSDRGLRELFF.

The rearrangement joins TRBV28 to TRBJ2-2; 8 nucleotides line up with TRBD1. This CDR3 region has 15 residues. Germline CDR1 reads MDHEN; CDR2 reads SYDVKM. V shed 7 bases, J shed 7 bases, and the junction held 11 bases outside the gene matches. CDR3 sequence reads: CASTLGQGSGGELFF. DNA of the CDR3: TGTGCCAGCACATTAGGACAGGGATCCGGCGGGGAGCTGTTTTTT.

CDR3 residues: CASSPFSRTVSTDTQYF. CDR3 DNA: TGTGCCAGCTCACCCTTTTCTCGGACTGTCAGCACAGATACGCAGTATTTT. The genes are TRBV18 and TRBJ2-3; D perhaps matches TRBD2 (5 bases). The ends were cut back, 3 bases at V and 0 bases at J, with 16 bases in the middle. The CDR3 loop spans 17 amino acids. Germline V CDR1 and CDR2: KGHSH, LQKENI.

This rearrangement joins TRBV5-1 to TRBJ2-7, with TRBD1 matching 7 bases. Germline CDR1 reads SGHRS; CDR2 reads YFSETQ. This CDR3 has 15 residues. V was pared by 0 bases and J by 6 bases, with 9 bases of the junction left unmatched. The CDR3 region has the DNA TGCGCCAGCAGCTTGGTTCCAGGGGGTGTCTCCGAGCAGTACGTC. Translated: CASSLVPGGVSEQYV.

CDR3 sequence reads: CASSLIGHLTDTQYF. In DNA, the CDR3 is TGTGCCAGCAGCTTGATCGGACACCTCACAGATACGCAGTATTTT. V gene TRBV5-4 combines with J gene TRBJ2-3; D perhaps matches TRBD1 (5 bases). The V gene lost 1 base and the J gene lost 2 bases, with 11 bases spanning the gap. Germline assignment: CDR1 SGHNT and CDR2 YYREEE (reference sequence). The CDR3 is 15 residues long.

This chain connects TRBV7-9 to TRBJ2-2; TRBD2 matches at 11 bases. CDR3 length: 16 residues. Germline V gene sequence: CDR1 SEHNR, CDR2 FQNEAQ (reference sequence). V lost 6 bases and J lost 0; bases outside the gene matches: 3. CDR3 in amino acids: CASSIAGGTNTGELFF. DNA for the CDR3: TGTGCCAGCAGTATAGCGGGGGGGACGAACACCGGGGAGCTGTTTTTT.

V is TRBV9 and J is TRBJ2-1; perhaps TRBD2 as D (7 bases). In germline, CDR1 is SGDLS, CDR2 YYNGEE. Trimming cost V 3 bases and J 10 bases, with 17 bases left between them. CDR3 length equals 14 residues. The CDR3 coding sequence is TGTGCCAGCAGCGGAGGGGGAGGGATCTTCGAGCAGTTCTTC. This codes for CASSGGGGIFEQFF.

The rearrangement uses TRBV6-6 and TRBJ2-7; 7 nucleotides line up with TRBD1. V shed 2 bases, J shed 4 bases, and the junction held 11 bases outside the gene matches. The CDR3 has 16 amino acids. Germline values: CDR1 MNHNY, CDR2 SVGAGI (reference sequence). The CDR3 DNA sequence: TGTGCCAGCAGTTACCAGACAGGGAAGGATTCGTACGAGCAGTACTTC. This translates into CASSYQTGKDSYEQYF.

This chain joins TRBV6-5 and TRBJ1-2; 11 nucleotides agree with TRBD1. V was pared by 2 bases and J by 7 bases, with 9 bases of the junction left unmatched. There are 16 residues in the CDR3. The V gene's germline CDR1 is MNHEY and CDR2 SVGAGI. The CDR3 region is CASSYPMDRGQGGYTF. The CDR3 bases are TGTGCCAGCAGTTACCCAATGGACAGGGGGCAAGGTGGCTACACCTTC.